A single sample is the source of the 22 T cell receptor beta chains below, sequenced in a study of T cells in tuberculosis. Sequencing used immunoSEQ multiplex PCR; TCRdb keeps in-frame clones, though not all of them. The repertoire holds over 25,000 clones, about 95% seen once, with under 3% in the top ten. The sample taken for sequencing was PBMCs. The source is a donor aged 10-30 years with latent tuberculosis or without tuberculosis infection.

The V gene is TRBV11-2, the J gene TRBJ1-2; 8 bases align to TRBD1. With V trimmed by 2 bases and J by 5 bases, 7 bases remained unmatched. Germline assignment: CDR1 SGHAT and CDR2 FQNNGV. The CDR3 contains 15 residues. The CDR3 nucleotides are TGTGCCAGCAGCTTACAGGGGGCGCGATCTTATGGCTACACCTTC. Amino acid sequence: CASSLQGARSYGYTF.

This clone was seen once. The chain employs TRBV7-9 and TRBJ1-2; TRBD1 agrees at 10 bases. The ends lost 1 base at V and 4 bases at J; junction bases unmatched: 12. Germline lookup yields CDR1 SEHNR and CDR2 FQNEAQ (reference sequence). CDR3 size: 18 residues. The CDR3 protein is CASSLGILGTGVGYGYTF. In nucleotides, the CDR3 is TGTGCCAGCAGCTTAGGAATTTTGGGGACAGGGGTTGGCTATGGCTACACCTTC.

The gene calls are TRBV27 and TRBJ1-1; TRBD1 might be the D (5 bases). The germline V and J ends were trimmed by 3 bases and 0 bases, with 8 bases remaining between them. CDR1 is MNHEY, CDR2 SMNVEV, per germline (reference sequence). The CDR3 is made up of 14 amino acids. The CDR3 region is CASSLSGVNTEAFF. Written as DNA, the CDR3 is TGTGCCAGCAGTTTGTCGGGGGTGAACACTGAAGCTTTCTTT.

The chain uses TRBV11-2 and TRBJ2-5, with a weak D call TRBD1 (6 bases). CDR1 SGHAT and CDR2 FQNNGV come from the germline V gene. Trimming stripped 5 bases from V and 5 bases from J, with 15 bases between. This CDR3 comprises 14 residues. CDR3 loop: CASSIRGGWETQYF. As DNA, the CDR3 is TGTGCCAGCAGCATCCGAGGGGGTTGGGAGACCCAGTACTTC. The full variable domain, completed using reference TRBV11-2 and TRBJ2-5, is EAGVAQSPRYKIIEKRQSVAFWCNPISGHATLYWYQQILGQGPKLLIQFQNNGVVDDSQLPKDRFSAERLKGVDSTLKIQPAKLEDSAVYLCASSIRGGWETQYFGPGTRLLVL.

The chain couples TRBV25-1 to TRBJ1-2; 9 bases align to TRBD1. This CDR3 is 15 amino acids long. V was clipped by 2 bases and J by 6 bases; unmatched bases: 7. The germline gives CDR1 MGHDK, CDR2 SYGVNS. CDR3 loop: CASSETGTGIHGYTF. CDR3 DNA sequence: TGTGCCAGCAGTGAAACCGGGACAGGGATACATGGCTACACCTTC.

V gene TRBV4-1 combines with J gene TRBJ2-3; D not certain. Trimming took 1 base from V and 0 from J, leaving 11 bases between them. Germline values: CDR1 MGHRA, CDR2 YSYEKL. This CDR3 region has 16 residues. CDR3 region: CASSQVARSSTDTQYF. The CDR3 bases are TGCGCCAGCAGCCAAGTGGCCAGATCTAGCACAGATACGCAGTATTTT.

V and J are TRBV28 and TRBJ2-6; TRBD2 is a possible D gene (5 bases). Trimming took off 5 bases at V and 0 bases at J, with 17 bases between the two ends. Per germline, CDR1 MDHEN and CDR2 SYDVKM. The CDR3 is made up of 18 amino acids. The CDR3 sequence: CASSARTRAYSGANVLTF. The CDR3 nucleotides read TGTGCCAGCAGTGCCCGGACTCGCGCCTACTCTGGGGCCAACGTCCTGACTTTC.

This chain uses TRBV18 with TRBJ1-4; tentatively, D is TRBD1 (5 bases). V was trimmed by 2 bases and J by 4 bases, leaving 14 bases between them. This CDR3 has 16 residues. CDR1 KGHSH and CDR2 LQKENI come from the germline V gene. The CDR3 DNA is TGTGCCAGCTCACCAACAGGCGGACGGTTTAATGAAAAACTGTTTTTT. It specifies CASSPTGGRFNEKLFF. The whole variable domain, remainder taken from reference TRBV18 and TRBJ1-4, is NAGVMQNPRHLVRRRGQEARLRCSPMKGHSHVYWYRQLPEEGLKFMVYLQKENIIDESGMPKERFSAEFPKEGPSILRIQQVVRGDSAAYFCASSPTGGRFNEKLFFGSGTQLSVL.

The chain employs TRBV11-2 and TRBJ2-7; 11 nucleotides align to TRBD2. CDR1 and CDR2 (germline): SGHAT, FQNNGV. This CDR3 has 15 residues. Losses at the gene ends were 3 bases for V and 3 bases for J; bases not matched to a gene: 4. As DNA, the CDR3 is TGTGCCAGCAGCTTCTCCGGGACTAGCGGCTACGAGCAGTACTTC. Residues: CASSFSGTSGYEQYF.

In this sample, this clone is medium-sized (0.01 to 0.1%). The J gene is TRBJ2-3, the V gene TRBV6-4, with 7 bases identical to TRBD2. The CDR3 runs to 15 residues. Germline trimming cut 2 bases from V and 0 bases from J; bases unmatched to any gene: 2. CDR1 and CDR2 from the germline V gene are MRHNA and SNTAGT. The CDR3 DNA sequence: TGTGCCAGCAGTGACGGGCGGGGGAGCACAGATACGCAGTATTTT. It yields the protein CASSDGRGSTDTQYF.

The genes are TRBV9 and TRBJ2-3, with D maybe TRBD1 (5 bases). V gave up 2 bases and J gave up 2 bases, with 9 bases separating them. CDR3 length: 14 residues. Germline CDR1 reads SGDLS; CDR2 reads YYNGEE. The CDR3 coding sequence is TGTGCCAGCAGCGTGCAGGGATTCACAGATACGCAGTATTTT. This gives the protein CASSVQGFTDTQYF.

This sequence joins TRBV7-2 and TRBJ1-1; no reliable D call. The CDR3 spans 13 residues. Germline V CDR1 and CDR2: SGHTA, FQGNSA. V was shortened by 6 bases and J by 0 bases, with 8 bases between the two germline ends. This chain's CDR3 is CASSSIMNTEAFF. The DNA of the CDR3 is TGTGCCAGCAGTTCCATCATGAACACTGAAGCTTTCTTT.

This clone was seen once. The rearrangement joins TRBV6-5 to TRBJ2-2; 7 nucleotides agree with TRBD2. The CDR3 totals 14 residues. Germline V gene sequence: CDR1 MNHEY, CDR2 SVGAGI. Trimming at V came to 8 bases and at J to 0 bases, leaving 3 bases not matched to a gene. The CDR3 loop reads CASARETNTGELFF. The DNA of the CDR3 is TGTGCCAGCGCGCGGGAGACGAACACCGGGGAGCTGTTTTTT.

The V gene is TRBV5-1, the J gene TRBJ1-2, with 10 bases lining up with TRBD1. Germline assignment: CDR1 SGHRS and CDR2 YFSETQ. There are 15 residues in the CDR3. V trimming: 4 bases; J trimming: 4 bases; junction bases outside the gene matches: 7. The CDR3 sequence: CASSMDRGRPYGYTF. CDR3 bases: TGCGCCAGCAGCATGGACAGGGGGAGGCCCTATGGCTACACCTTC.

This chain uses TRBV2 with TRBJ2-1; 14 bases agree with TRBD2. The ends lost 6 bases at V and 8 bases at J; junction bases unmatched: 3. The CDR3 sequence is 14 residues long. The V gene's germline CDR1 is SNHLY and CDR2 FYNNEI. This CDR3 is CASRGTSGGYEQFF. Written as DNA, the CDR3 is TGTGCCAGCAGGGGGACTAGCGGGGGTTATGAGCAGTTCTTC.

This sequence joins TRBV29-1 and TRBJ1-2, with 8 bases fitting TRBD1. This CDR3 spans 17 amino acids. CDR1 and CDR2 (germline): SQVTM, ANQGSEA. V dropped 0 bases and J dropped 5; count of bases not matched to a gene: 14. The CDR3 loop is CSVEDRGGAGGGYGYTF. CDR3 DNA: TGCAGCGTTGAAGATCGAGGGGGGGCAGGGGGCGGTTATGGCTACACCTTC. The full variable domain, its missing parts supplied by reference TRBV29-1 and TRBJ1-2, is SAVISQKPSRDICQRGTSLTIQCQVDSQVTMMFWYRQQPGQSLTLIATANQGSEATYESGFVIDKFPISRPNLTFSTLTVSNMSPEDSSIYLCSVEDRGGAGGGYGYTFGSGTRLTVV.

A few counts support this clone. The chain combines TRBV5-1 with TRBJ2-7, with a tentative D call TRBD1 (5 bases). Germline CDR1 SGHRS, CDR2 YFSETQ. The CDR3 contains 14 residues. V lost 3 bases and J lost 1, with 11 bases in between. The CDR3 reads CASSWTQGSYEQYF. The CDR3 DNA reads as TGCGCCAGCAGCTGGACGCAGGGATCCTACGAGCAGTACTTC.

The chain carries TRBV27 and TRBJ2-7; tentatively, D is TRBD1 (7 bases). Germline assignment: CDR1 MNHEY and CDR2 SMNVEV (reference sequence). The CDR3 is 15 amino acids. V was shortened by 3 bases and J by 2 bases, with 14 bases between the two germline ends. CDR3 nucleotide sequence: TGTGCCAGCAGTTTTGGAGGGGGCAACACCTACGAGCAGTACTTC. This gives the protein CASSFGGGNTYEQYF.

This clone was observed a single time. The DNA for the CDR3 is TGCGCCAGCAGCCATGGACAGGGGGCAGGTGGCGAGCAGTACTTC. It yields the protein CASSHGQGAGGEQYF. The chain links TRBV4-1 to TRBJ2-7; 11 bases agree with TRBD1. The CDR3 loop spans 15 amino acids. V was pared by 3 bases and J by 6 bases, with 7 bases of the junction left unmatched. From germline, CDR1 is MGHRA and CDR2 YSYEKL.

The V call is TRBV13, the J call TRBJ1-4; 9 bases align to TRBD1. Trimming took 2 bases from V and 0 from J; bases not matched to a gene: 10. The CDR3 loop spans 19 amino acids. CDR1 is PRHDT, CDR2 FYEKMQ, per germline (reference sequence). Written as DNA, the CDR3 is TGTGCCAGCAGCTTAAGGGTGACAGGGGGACGGGCAACTAATGAAAAACTGTTTTTT. This sequence encodes CASSLRVTGGRATNEKLFF.

V gene TRBV5-4 combines with J gene TRBJ2-3; 10 bases fit TRBD2. Germline values: CDR1 SGHNT, CDR2 YYREEE (reference sequence). Germline trimming cut 0 bases from V and 5 bases from J; bases unmatched to any gene: 9. The CDR3 contains 17 residues. The CDR3 is CASSLGKAGGMEDTQYF. The CDR3 DNA sequence: TGTGCCAGCAGCTTGGGGAAAGCGGGGGGGATGGAAGATACGCAGTATTTT. The full variable domain, rest sourced from reference TRBV5-4 and TRBJ2-3, is ETGVTQSPTHLIKTRGQQVTLRCSSQSGHNTVSWYQQALGQGPQFIFQYYREEENGRGNFPPRFSGLQFPNYSSELNVNALELDDSALYLCASSLGKAGGMEDTQYFGPGTRLTVL.

The chain joins TRBV5-1 to TRBJ1-1; 7 bases are shared with TRBD1. The CDR3 runs to 13 residues. Per germline, CDR1 SGHRS and CDR2 YFSETQ. V gave up 4 bases and J gave up 3 bases; unmatched junction bases: 3. The CDR3 DNA is TGCGCCAGCAGCGTCGGGACAGACACTGAAGCTTTCTTT. It codes for CASSVGTDTEAFF.